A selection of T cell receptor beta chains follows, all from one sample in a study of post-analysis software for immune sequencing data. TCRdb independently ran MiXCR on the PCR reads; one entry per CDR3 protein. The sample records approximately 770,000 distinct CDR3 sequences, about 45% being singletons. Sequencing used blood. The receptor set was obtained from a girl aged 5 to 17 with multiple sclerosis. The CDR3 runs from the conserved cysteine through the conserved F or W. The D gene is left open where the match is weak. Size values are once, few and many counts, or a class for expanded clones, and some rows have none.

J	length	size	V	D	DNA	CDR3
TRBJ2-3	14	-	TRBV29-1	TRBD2	TGCAGCGTTGAACGAGCGGGAGAGGCAGATACGCAGTATTTT	CSVERAGEADTQYF
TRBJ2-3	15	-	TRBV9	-	TGTGCCAGCAGCGCCGGGGTTACTAGCACAGATACGCAGTATTTT	CASSAGVTSTDTQYF
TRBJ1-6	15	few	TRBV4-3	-	TGCGCCAGCAGCCAAGACGGCGGTGTGGATTCACCCCTCCACTTT	CASSQDGGVDSPLHF
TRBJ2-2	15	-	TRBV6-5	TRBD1	TGTGCCAGCAGCCTGGGACAGGTAGAGACCGGGGAGCTGTTTTTT	CASSLGQVETGELFF
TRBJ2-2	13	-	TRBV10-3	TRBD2	TGTGCCATTAGCGGGAGCGGGACCGGGGAGCTGTTTTTT	CAISGSGTGELFF
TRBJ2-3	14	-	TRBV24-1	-	TGTGCCACCAGTGGGGCCCTCGGCACAGATACGCTGTATTTT	CATSGALGTDTLYF
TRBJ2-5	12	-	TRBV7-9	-	TGTGCCAGCAGCCACAGGGATAGGACCCAGTACTTC	CASSHRDRTQYF
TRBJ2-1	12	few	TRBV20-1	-	TGCAGTGCTAGAGATCTAAAGGATGAGCAGTTCTTC	CSARDLKDEQFF
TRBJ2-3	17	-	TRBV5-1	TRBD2	TGCGCCAGCAAAGGACTGGGGACTAGCGAAAGGTGGGATACGCAGTATTTT	CASKGLGTSERWDTQYF
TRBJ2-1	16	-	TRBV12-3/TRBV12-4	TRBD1	TGTGCCAGCAGTTTAATGGGGACAGGGGCCCACAATGAGCAGTTCTTC	CASSLMGTGAHNEQFF
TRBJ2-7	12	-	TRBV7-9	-	TGTGCCAGCAGCGCGCGACGGGAGGAGCAGTACTTC	CASSARREEQYF
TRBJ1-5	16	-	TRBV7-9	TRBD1	TGTGCCAGCAGCTCCGACCGGGACAGGGACTCTCAGCCCCAGCATTTT	CASSSDRDRDSQPQHF
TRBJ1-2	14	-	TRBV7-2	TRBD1	TGTGCCAGCAGCTTAGGGAAGACAGGGGCTGGCTACACCTTC	CASSLGKTGAGYTF
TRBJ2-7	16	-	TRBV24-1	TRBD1	TGTGCCACCAGTGATTTGAGGGACAGGAACCCCTACGAGCAGTACTTC	CATSDLRDRNPYEQYF
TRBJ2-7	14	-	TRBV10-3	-	TGTGCCATCAGACCGGAACACATCTCCTACGAGCAGTACTTC	CAIRPEHISYEQYF
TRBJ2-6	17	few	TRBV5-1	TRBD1	TGCGCCAGCAGCCAGACAGGGGGCGTCTCTGGGGCCAACGTCCTGACTTTC	CASSQTGGVSGANVLTF
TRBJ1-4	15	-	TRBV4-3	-	TGCGCCAGCAGCCAAGATGCAGTTCCCGATGAAAAACTGTTTTTT	CASSQDAVPDEKLFF
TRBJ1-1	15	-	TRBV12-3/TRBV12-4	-	TGTGCCAGCAGTTGGACACAGGGCCAGTGGGCTGAAGCTTTCTTT	CASSWTQGQWAEAFF
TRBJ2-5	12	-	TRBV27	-	TGTGCCAGCAGTCCCAAGGGGGTGCAGCAGTACTTC	CASSPKGVQQYF
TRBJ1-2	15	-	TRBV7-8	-	TGTGCCAGCAGCTTAGTAGCAGGGGACAACTATGGCTACACCTTC	CASSLVAGDNYGYTF
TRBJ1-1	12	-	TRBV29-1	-	TGCAGCGTTGGGACGGGCGGGACTGAAGCTTTCTTT	CSVGTGGTEAFF
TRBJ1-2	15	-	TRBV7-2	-	TGTGCCAGCAGCTCCTTGGTCGGCCCCTTGCGGGGCTACACCTTC	CASSSLVGPLRGYTF
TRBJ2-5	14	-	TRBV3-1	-	TGTGCCAGCAGCCAAGATTACGACCAAGAGACCCAGTACTTC	CASSQDYDQETQYF
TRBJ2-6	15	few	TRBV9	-	TGTGCCAGCAGCCTCCGGCGGTCTGGGGCCAACGTCCTGACTTTC	CASSLRRSGANVLTF
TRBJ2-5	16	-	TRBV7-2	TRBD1	TGTGCCAGCAGCTTCTCCAGGGGGAGAGGTGAAGAGACCCAGTACTTC	CASSFSRGRGEETQYF
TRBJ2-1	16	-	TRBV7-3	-	TGTGCCAGCAGCCCCTCATCGGGACTCTCCTTAAATGAGCAGTTCTTC	CASSPSSGLSLNEQFF
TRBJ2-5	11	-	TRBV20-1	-	TGCAGTGCTAGGGTGGAAGAGACCCAGTACTTC	CSARVEETQYF
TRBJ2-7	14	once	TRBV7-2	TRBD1	TGTGCCAGCAGCCTCAAAGGGGACAGCTACGAGCAGTACTTC	CASSLKGDSYEQYF
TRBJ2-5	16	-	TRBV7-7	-	TGTGCTAGCAGCTTAGGCTTAGCAATGGAAGGAGAGGCCCAGTACTTC	CASSLGLAMEGEAQYF
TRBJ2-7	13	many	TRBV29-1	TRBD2	TGCAGCGTTGAAGGAGGACTAGCGCGGGAGCAGTACTTC	CSVEGGLAREQYF
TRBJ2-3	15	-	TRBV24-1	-	TGTGCCACCAGTGACCCGGACGGGAGCACAGATACGCAGTATTTT	CATSDPDGSTDTQYF
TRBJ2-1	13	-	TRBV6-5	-	TGTGCCAGCAGTTACTCTTTCTACAATGAGCAGTTCTTC	CASSYSFYNEQFF
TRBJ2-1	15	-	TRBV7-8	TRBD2	TGTGCCAGCAGCCAACTAGCGGGAGGGATTAATGAGCAGTTCTTC	CASSQLAGGINEQFF
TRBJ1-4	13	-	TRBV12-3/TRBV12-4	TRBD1	TGTGCCAGCAGTCCCCGACAGGGCGGAAAACTGTTTTTT	CASSPRQGGKLFF
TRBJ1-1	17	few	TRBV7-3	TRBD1	TGTGCCAGCAGCCTCCAGGCCCCCGGGACAGGGAACACTGAAGCTTTCTTT	CASSLQAPGTGNTEAFF
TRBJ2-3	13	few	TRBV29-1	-	TGCAGCGCCTGGGGAAGGAGCACAGATACGCAGTATTTT	CSAWGRSTDTQYF
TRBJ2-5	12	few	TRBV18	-	TGTGCCAGCTCACCAAACAGAGAGACCCAGTACTTC	CASSPNRETQYF
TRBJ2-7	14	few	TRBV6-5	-	TGTGCCAGCAGGTTTAGCGGACTTGCCTACGAGCAGTACTTC	CASRFSGLAYEQYF
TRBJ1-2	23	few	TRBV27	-	TGTGCCAGCAGTTTCGGTCCTCCGGGGCCCGCCCAAGGCCCTTCGGGATTAGGGAATGGCTACACCTTC	CASSFGPPGPAQGPSGLGNGYTF
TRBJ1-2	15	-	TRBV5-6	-	TGTGCCAGCAGCCCCGGCGGGCGGGAAAACTATGGCTACACCTTC	CASSPGGRENYGYTF
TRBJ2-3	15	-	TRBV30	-	TGTGCCTGGAGTCGCACAGCTACTAGCACAGATACGCAGTATTTT	CAWSRTATSTDTQYF
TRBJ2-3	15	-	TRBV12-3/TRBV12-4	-	TGTGCCAGCAGTCCTCGGGGTAGCGGGACAGGAACGCAGTATTTT	CASSPRGSGTGTQYF
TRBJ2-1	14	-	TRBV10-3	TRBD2	TGTGCCATCACCCAACTAGCGGAGGTGGGTGAGCAGTTCTTC	CAITQLAEVGEQFF
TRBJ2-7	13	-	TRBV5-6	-	TGTGCCAGCAGCTTGGCGGAACGGAACGAGCAGTACTTC	CASSLAERNEQYF
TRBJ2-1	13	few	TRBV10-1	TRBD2	TGCGCCAGCAGCCGGGACTACAACAATGAGCAGTTCTTC	CASSRDYNNEQFF
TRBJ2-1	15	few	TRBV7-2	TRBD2	TGTGCCAGCAGCTTAGTAGCGGGAACTGGCAATGAGCAGTTCTTC	CASSLVAGTGNEQFF
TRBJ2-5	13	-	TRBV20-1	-	TGCAGCCCCGGGACACCGAAGGGAGAGACCCAGTACTTC	CSPGTPKGETQYF
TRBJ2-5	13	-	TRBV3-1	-	TGTGCCAGCAGCCCGTGGCCTGTGGAGACCCAGTACTTC	CASSPWPVETQYF
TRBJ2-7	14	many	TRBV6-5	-	TGTGCCAGCAGTCCAATAGGCAGCTCCTACGAGCAGTACTTC	CASSPIGSSYEQYF
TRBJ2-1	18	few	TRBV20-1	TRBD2	TGCAGTGCTAGAGATGAAGAAGGCGGGAGCGGGGGTTACAATGAGCAGTTCTTC	CSARDEEGGSGGYNEQFF
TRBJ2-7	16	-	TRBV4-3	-	TGCGCCAGCAGCCAAGGCCCTGCGGGGTATAGATACGAGCAGTACTTC	CASSQGPAGYRYEQYF
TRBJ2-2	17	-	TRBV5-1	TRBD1	TGCGCCAGCAGCTTTCGATCCGGGACAGGAGGCACCGGGGAGCTGTTTTTT	CASSFRSGTGGTGELFF
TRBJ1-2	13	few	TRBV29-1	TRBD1	TGCAGCGCCCCGACAGGGGAGTGGGATGGCTACACCTTC	CSAPTGEWDGYTF
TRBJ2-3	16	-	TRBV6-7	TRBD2	TGTGCCAGCAGTTACGCTAGCGGGAGTCTCCCAGATACGCAGTATTTT	CASSYASGSLPDTQYF